The sequence of this TCR beta chain was determined in a study of shared clonotypes between healthy human individuals. Study background: Ranging from 18 to 49 in age, donors were a couple of women and a few men.

This clone was seen just once. Data came from immunoSEQ multiplex PCR; TCRdb stores just in-frame clones and leaves some out. The sample lists some 480,000 clones, approximately 79% seen once, with about an eighth in the top ten. V gave up 5 bases and J gave up 0 bases; unmatched junction bases: 3. Germline V gene data show CDR1 as SNHLY and CDR2 as FYNNEI. This CDR3 region has 14 residues. The V gene is TRBV2, the J gene TRBJ1-1; 7 positions agree with TRBD1. The receptor's source is a woman in her 40s in good health. Some clones in this sample may be carry-over from other donors' samples. Sequencing was performed on PBMCs. The CDR3 is CASSKTGLNTEAFF. The CDR3 DNA sequence: TGTGCCAGCAGTAAGACAGGGTTGAACACTGAAGCTTTCTTT. Looking up the rest from reference TRBV2 and TRBJ1-1 gives the full variable domain: EPEVTQTPSHQVTQMGQEVILRCVPISNHLYFYWYRQILGQKVEFLVSFYNNEISEKSEIFDDQFSVERPDGSNFTLKIRSTKLEDSAMYFCASSKTGLNTEAFFGQGTRLTVV.